The clone carrying this TCR beta chain was found a few times. Antigen unknown. There are 12 residues in the CDR3. V was pared by 6 bases and J by 7 bases, with 9 bases between. Germline lookup yields CDR1 MRHNA and CDR2 SNTAGT. TCRdb independently ran MiXCR on the 5' RACE reads; one entry per CDR3 protein. The sample comprises a few hundred thousand distinct CDR3 sequences, nearly 10% of which are singletons, and around 3% rests with the top ten. The sample originates from a study of identical twins. Study-wide results and limits: The study based its conclusions on cross-sectional statistical analysis and did not follow the same donors. A lower insertion count was a feature of abundant cord blood beta clonotypes, with no such feature in memory repertoires.

These data were also reused for a study on yellow fever vaccine responses in identical twins.

The TCR was taken from a woman in her late teens or twenties in good health. The chain has TRBV6-4 and TRBJ2-2; possibly TRBD1 for D (6 bases). Sequencing used PBMCs. For the CDR3, the DNA is TGTGCCAGCAGACAGGGCGGCGGGGAGCTGTTTTTT. Translating it yields CASRQGGGELFF.